This T cell receptor beta chain was captured in a study of shared clonotypes between healthy human individuals (dated by TCRdb to 2018 to 2020). About the full investigation: A couple of women and three men aged 18 to 49 years were included in the cohort. Blood TCR repertoires of five healthy adults were deeply sequenced to estimate repertoire size and the extent of clonotype sharing between individuals. Leukapheresis yielded between about 0.9 and 8.9 billion PBMCs per donor. To increase sequencing depth and limit assay-specific biases, different laboratories used diverse techniques to prepare libraries and sequence TCR repertoires. Per donor, three plates each were used for CD4 naive and CD4 memory, two for CD8 naive, and one for CD8 memory.

The study at large found these results: Clonotypes shared by all four sorted-subset donors showed higher generation probabilities than non-shared clonotypes. Rarefaction of sorted-subset datasets indicated incomplete sequencing despite the large sequencing depth. Pairwise subsampling led to the expectation that sequencing depth would affect the degree of clonotype sharing among donors. Estimated clonotype richness was generally larger for naive than for memory subsets. The genetic and exposure-history diversity represented was limited by the small number of donors. Roughly 5% of naive CD4, 3.5% of naive CD8, 2.3% of memory CD4, and 0.4% of memory CD8 clonotypes were shared across a handful of donors. Only blood was sampled, and tissue TCR repertoires likely differ from those in blood.

Donors were healthy HIV-negative adults with no recently reported acute infections or vaccinations. All donors were Caucasian adults living in Nashville, Tennessee, USA. CD4+ T cells were enriched through magnetic negative selection, after which naive cells were positively selected on CD45RA and the remaining negative fraction served as the memory subset. Blood was obtained by leukapheresis, after which PBMCs were separated by Ficoll-Histopaque density gradient centrifugation and cryopreserved in liquid nitrogen vapor phase. Analytical flow cytometry was used to check the purity and quantity of each magnetically sorted T cell population. Genomic DNA was isolated from every sorted fraction and measured by UV absorbance on a Nanodrop 2000c. Taken from the germline V gene, the CDR1 and CDR2 loops are MDHEN and SYDVKM. The CDR3 numbers 13 residues from cysteine through phenylalanine. Only the CDR3 portion is preserved as DNA: 39 bases, with reading frame beginning at the first base. The junction carries 13 bases between V and J, which are trimmed by 5 bases and 5 bases respectively.

TCR CDR3 regions were amplified from genomic DNA by multiplex PCR using the deep immunoSEQ assay. Genomic DNA extracted from each cell subset was distributed evenly over all wells of several immunoSEQ 96-well plates, and each plate served as one replicate. Each replicate PCR for sorted subsets received about 200 ng genomic DNA, equal to about 30,000 T cell genomes. The purified libraries were quantified using a Qubit 3.0 fluorometer, sized with a Bioanalyzer 2100, and then quantified again using the KAPA Library Quantification kit. A separate single-read 150-cycle Illumina NextSeq 550 flow cell was used to sequence each immunoSEQ 96-well plate. Turning to the authors' computational methods: Because the immunoSEQ output held only junctional sequences and lacked quality scores, the filtering could not match the filtering applied to full-length reads. To assign V/J genes and CDR3, sequences were annotated against IMGT germline references using PyIR, a Python wrapper for IgBLAST v1.9. Reads were filtered out if the reads had weak V/J assignments (E-value above 1e-6), no CDR3, stop codons, out-of-frame junctions, or ambiguous translated residues. V3J clonotypes were defined by identical inferred V gene, J gene, and CDR3 amino acid sequence. To compute the percentage overlap between repertoires, the number of shared unique clonotypes was divided by the size of the smaller repertoire. RTK rarefaction, the Chao1 estimator, and Recon v2.1 estimates of unobserved clonotypes were used to assess repertoire richness. OLGA was used to compute generation probabilities for all TCRbeta clonotypes that the gDNA method yielded from four donors. Drawn from immuneACCESS, this table holds only the in-frame rearrangements with V and J called that TCRdb kept. Clones are partly lost; checked studies trace under half to an unresolved V gene and leave the rest unexplained. V, J and clone size derive from that table, while D and trimming were established from the DNA sequence. The sample table holds fewer than 2.5 million clones, of which roughly 93% were seen once. Around 0.37% of the sample is taken by the ten largest.

Details on this clone: What antigen it recognizes has not been identified. The input lacks base qualities; no much larger clone sits a single base away.

Sequenced material: naive CD4+ T cells from PBMCs. The meaning of the sample's cell subset or site label: CD45RA+ positively selected. The chain couples TRBV28 to TRBJ2-7; no D segment can be confidently identified. The TCR was taken from a man between 18 and 29 years old in good health. Some clones in this sample may be carry-over from other donors' samples. The sequenced DNA: TGTGCCAGCAGTGGGCCCCGTGGCCACGAGCAGTACTTC. It translates to CASSGPRGHEQYF.